This T cell receptor beta chain comes out of a study of cytomegalovirus exposure and HLA in healthy donors. The CDR3 is 15 amino acids. The germline V and J ends were trimmed by 1 base and 0 bases, with 10 bases remaining between them. Germline V CDR1 and CDR2: SGDLS, YYNGEE. A multiplex PCR was run with 60 Vbeta primers and 13 Jbeta primers. The table came from immunoSEQ multiplex PCR; TCRdb's copy has only in-frame clones and leaves some out. The repertoire holds 150,000 to 200,000 clones, with about 80% as singletons. Of note for this clone: Its antigen remains unidentified.

Overall study findings and caveats: Overall, under 200 TCR beta chains were annotated as cytomegalovirus-associated. It was assumed in the presence/absence analyses that sequencing depth was roughly uniform across donors. A highly shared variant cluster was judged a likely technical artifact.

Healthy bone marrow donors supplied every sample. The genes are TRBV9 and TRBJ1-1; D unclear. Sequencing was carried out using PBMCs. The source is a woman under 40 in good health and CMV-seropositive. In DNA, the CDR3 is TGTGCCAGCAGCGTAAGTACAGATATGAACACTGAAGCTTTCTTT. This codes for CASSVSTDMNTEAFF.